This passage covers 2 T cell receptor beta chains from one sample sequenced in a study of blood T cell repertoires in COVID-19. Libraries were prepared by immunoSEQ multiplex PCR; TCRdb keeps only in-frame clonotypes and omits some of them. The table includes 100,000 to 140,000 clones, roughly 84% detected once. The specimen sequenced was peripheral blood. Every receptor here comes from a human donor in a cohort sampled during active COVID-19.

This chain uses TRBV6-6 with TRBJ2-7; TRBD2 matches at 11 bases. The trim removed 5 bases at V and 5 bases at J, leaving 11 bases unmatched. The CDR3 loop spans 16 amino acids. From germline, CDR1 is MNHNY and CDR2 SVGAGI (reference sequence). The CDR3, as DNA: TGTGCCAGCAGTCAACCCTCACTAGCGGGAGTCGACGAGCAGTACTTC. Translating gives CASSQPSLAGVDEQYF.

The chain uses TRBV28 and TRBJ1-3; 8 bases are a match to TRBD1. Germline CDR1 MDHEN, CDR2 SYDVKM. The CDR3 has 17 residues. J lost 0 bases, V lost 6 bases, and 10 bases had no gene match. CDR3 region: CASSGPTGGSSGNTIYF. For the CDR3, the DNA is TGTGCCAGCAGCGGACCCACAGGGGGGAGCTCTGGAAACACCATATATTTT.